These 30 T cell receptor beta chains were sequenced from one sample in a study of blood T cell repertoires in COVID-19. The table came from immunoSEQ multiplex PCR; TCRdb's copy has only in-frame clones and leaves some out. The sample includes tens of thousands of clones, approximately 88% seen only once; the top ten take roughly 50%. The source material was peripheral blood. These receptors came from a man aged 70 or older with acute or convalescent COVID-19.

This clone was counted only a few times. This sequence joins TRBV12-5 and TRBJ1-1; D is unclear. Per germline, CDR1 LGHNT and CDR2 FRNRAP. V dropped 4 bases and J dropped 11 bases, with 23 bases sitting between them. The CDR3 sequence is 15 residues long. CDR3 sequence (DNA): TGTGCTAGTGGTTCCGCCTCGGACTCGCCCGAGGAGGCTTTCTTT. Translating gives CASGSASDSPEEAFF. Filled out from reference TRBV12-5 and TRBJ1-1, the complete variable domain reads DARVTQTPRHKVTEMGQEVTMRCQPILGHNTVFWYRQTMMQGLELLAYFRNRAPLDDSGMPKDRFSAEMPDATLATLKIQPSEPRDSAVYFCASGSASDSPEEAFFGQGTRLTVV.

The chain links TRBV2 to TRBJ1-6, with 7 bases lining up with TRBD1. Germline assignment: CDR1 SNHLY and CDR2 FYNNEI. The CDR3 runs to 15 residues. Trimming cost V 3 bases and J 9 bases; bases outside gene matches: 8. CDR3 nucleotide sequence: TGTGCCAGCAGTGAGTTAGGACAGGATAGTTCACCCCTCCACTTT. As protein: CASSELGQDSSPLHF. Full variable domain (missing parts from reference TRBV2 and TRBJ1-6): EPEVTQTPSHQVTQMGQEVILRCVPISNHLYFYWYRQILGQKVEFLVSFYNNEISEKSEIFDDQFSVERPDGSNFTLKIRSTKLEDSAMYFCASSELGQDSSPLHFGNGTRLTVT.

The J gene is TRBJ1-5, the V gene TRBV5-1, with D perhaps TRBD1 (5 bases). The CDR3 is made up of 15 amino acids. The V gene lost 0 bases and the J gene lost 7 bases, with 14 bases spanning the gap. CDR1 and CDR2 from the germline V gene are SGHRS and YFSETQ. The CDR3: CASSLAGRDEQPQHF. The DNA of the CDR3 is TGCGCCAGCAGCTTGGCGGGCAGGGATGAACAGCCCCAGCATTTT.

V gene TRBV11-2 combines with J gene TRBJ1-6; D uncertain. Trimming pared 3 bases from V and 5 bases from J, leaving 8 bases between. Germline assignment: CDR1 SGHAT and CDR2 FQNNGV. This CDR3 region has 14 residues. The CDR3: CASSFLANNSPLHF. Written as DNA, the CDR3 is TGTGCCAGCAGCTTTTTAGCTAATAATTCACCCCTCCACTTT.

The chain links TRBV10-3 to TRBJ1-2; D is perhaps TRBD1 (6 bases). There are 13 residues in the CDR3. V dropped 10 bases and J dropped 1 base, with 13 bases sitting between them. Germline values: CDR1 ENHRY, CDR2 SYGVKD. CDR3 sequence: CASQADSNYGYTF. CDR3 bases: TGTGCCAGCCAGGCGGACAGTAACTATGGCTACACCTTC.

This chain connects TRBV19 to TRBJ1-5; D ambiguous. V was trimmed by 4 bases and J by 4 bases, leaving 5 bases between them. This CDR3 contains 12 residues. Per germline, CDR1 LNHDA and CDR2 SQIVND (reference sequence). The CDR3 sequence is CASSRPNQPQHF. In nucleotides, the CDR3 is TGTGCCAGTAGTAGGCCGAATCAGCCCCAGCATTTT.

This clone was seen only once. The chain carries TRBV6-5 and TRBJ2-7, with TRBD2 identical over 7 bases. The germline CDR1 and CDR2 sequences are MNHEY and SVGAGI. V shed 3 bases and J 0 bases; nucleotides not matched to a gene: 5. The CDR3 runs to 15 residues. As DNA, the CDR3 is TGTGCCAGCAGTTATTTAGCGGGTCCCTCCTACGAGCAGTACTTC. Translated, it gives CASSYLAGPSYEQYF.

CDR3 in DNA: TGTGCCAGCAGCTACGGGCTAGCGGGGTACACCGGGGAGCTGTTTTTT. Residues: CASSYGLAGYTGELFF. The chain is built from TRBV11-2 and TRBJ2-2; 9 bases align to TRBD2. The CDR3 totals 16 residues. Germline V gives CDR1 SGHAT, CDR2 FQNNGV. Trimming cost V 4 bases and J 3 bases; bases outside gene matches: 6.

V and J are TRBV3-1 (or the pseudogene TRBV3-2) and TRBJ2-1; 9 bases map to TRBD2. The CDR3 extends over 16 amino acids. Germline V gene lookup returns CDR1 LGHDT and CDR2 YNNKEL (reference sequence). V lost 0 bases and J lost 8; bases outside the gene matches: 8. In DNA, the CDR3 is TGTGCCAGCAGCCAAGATTTGGCAGCGGGGGGAGATGAGCAGTTCTTC. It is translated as CASSQDLAAGGDEQFF.

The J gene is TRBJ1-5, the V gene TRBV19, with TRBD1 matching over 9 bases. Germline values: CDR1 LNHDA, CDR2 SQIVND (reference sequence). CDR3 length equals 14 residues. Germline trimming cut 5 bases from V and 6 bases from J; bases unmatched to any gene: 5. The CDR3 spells CASSPRTGVQPQHF. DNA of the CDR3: TGTGCCAGTAGTCCCCGGACAGGGGTTCAGCCCCAGCATTTT.

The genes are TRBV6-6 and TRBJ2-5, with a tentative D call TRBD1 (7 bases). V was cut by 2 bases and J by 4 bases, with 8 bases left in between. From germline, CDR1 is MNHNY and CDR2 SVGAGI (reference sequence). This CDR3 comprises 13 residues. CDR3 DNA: TGTGCCAGCAGTTACCAGGGGGGAGAGACCCAGTACTTC. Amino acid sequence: CASSYQGGETQYF.

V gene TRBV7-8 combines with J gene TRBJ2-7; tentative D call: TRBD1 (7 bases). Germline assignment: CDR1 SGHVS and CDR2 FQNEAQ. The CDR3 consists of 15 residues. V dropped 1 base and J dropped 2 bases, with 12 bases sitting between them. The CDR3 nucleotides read TGTGCCAGCAGCTTAGTGCAGGGGGGTACCTACGAGCAGTACTTC. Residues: CASSLVQGGTYEQYF.

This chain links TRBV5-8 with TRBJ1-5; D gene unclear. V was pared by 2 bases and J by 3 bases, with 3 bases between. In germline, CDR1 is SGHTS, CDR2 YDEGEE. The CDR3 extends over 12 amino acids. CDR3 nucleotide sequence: TGTGCCAGCAGCTTCGTCAATCAGCCCCAGCATTTT. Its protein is CASSFVNQPQHF.

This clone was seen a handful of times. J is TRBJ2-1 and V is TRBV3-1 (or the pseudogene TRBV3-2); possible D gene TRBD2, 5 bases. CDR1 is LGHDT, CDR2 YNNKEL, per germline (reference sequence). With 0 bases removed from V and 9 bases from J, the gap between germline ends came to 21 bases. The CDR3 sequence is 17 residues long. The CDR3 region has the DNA TGTGCCAGCAGCCAAGATCTGAGTAGTAGGTCGGACTCTGAGCAGTTCTTC. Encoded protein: CASSQDLSSRSDSEQFF.

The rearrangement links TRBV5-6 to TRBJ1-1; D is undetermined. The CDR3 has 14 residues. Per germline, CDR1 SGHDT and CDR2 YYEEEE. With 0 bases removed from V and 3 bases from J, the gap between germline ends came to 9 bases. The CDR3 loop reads CASSLAGDYTEAFF. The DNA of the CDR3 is TGTGCCAGCAGCTTGGCCGGTGATTACACTGAAGCTTTCTTT.

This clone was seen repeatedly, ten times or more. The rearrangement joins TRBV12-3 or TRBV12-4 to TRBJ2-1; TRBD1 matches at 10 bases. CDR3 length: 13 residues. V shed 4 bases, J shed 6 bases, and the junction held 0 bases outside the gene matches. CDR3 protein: CASSWDRGNEQFF. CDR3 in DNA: TGTGCCAGCAGTTGGGACAGGGGCAATGAGCAGTTCTTC.

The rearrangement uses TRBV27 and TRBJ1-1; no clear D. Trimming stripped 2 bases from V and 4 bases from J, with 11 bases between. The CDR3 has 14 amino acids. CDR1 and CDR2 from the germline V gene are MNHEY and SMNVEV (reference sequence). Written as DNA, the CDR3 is TGTGCCAGCAGTTTAGGAGGGCGGTCCACTGAAGCTTTCTTT. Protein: CASSLGGRSTEAFF.

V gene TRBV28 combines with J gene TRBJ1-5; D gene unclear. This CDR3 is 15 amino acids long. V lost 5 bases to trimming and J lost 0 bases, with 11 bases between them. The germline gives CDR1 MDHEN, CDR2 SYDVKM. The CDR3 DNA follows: TGTGCCAGCAGTGACTTGGCGTTTAGCAATCAGCCCCAGCATTTT. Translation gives CASSDLAFSNQPQHF.

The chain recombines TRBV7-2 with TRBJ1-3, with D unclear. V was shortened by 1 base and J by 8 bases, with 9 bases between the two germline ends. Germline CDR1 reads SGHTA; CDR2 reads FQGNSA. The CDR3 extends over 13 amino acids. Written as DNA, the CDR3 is TGTGCCAGCAGCTTAGAATTGGCTTACACCATATATTTT. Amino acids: CASSLELAYTIYF.

The CDR3 region is CASTRDRVETGELFF. The CDR3 region has the DNA TGTGCCAGCACGAGGGACAGGGTAGAGACCGGGGAGCTGTTTTTT. This chain links TRBV7-6 with TRBJ2-2; TRBD1 aligns across 9 bases. The germline CDR1 and CDR2 sequences are SGHVS and FNYEAQ. The CDR3 is made up of 15 amino acids. J was trimmed by 5 bases and V by 7 bases; bases with no gene match: 8.

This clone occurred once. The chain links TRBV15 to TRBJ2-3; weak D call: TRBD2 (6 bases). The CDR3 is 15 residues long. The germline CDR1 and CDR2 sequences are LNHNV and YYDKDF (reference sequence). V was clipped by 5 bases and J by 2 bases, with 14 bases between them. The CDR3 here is CATSLSTRLTDTQYF. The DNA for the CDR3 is TGTGCCACCAGCCTGTCGACTAGGCTCACAGATACGCAGTATTTT.

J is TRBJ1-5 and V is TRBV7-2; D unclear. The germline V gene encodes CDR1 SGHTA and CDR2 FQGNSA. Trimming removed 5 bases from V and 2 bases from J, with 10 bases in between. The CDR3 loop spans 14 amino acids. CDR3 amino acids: CASSRNGGNQPQHF. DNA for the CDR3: TGTGCCAGCAGCCGGAACGGGGGCAATCAGCCCCAGCATTTT.

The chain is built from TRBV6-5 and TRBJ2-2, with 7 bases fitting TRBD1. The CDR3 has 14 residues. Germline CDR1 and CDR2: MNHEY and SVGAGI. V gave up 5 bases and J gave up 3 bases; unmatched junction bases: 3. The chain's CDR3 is CASSLDRDTGELFF. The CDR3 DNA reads TGTGCCAGCAGTCTAGACAGGGACACCGGGGAGCTGTTTTTT.

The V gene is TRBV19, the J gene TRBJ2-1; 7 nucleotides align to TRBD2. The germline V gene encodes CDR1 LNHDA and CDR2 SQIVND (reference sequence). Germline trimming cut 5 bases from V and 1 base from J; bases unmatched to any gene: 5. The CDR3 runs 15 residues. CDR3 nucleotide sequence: TGTGCCAGTAGTCCCCCGGGGGGTTCCTACAATGAGCAGTTCTTC. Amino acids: CASSPPGGSYNEQFF. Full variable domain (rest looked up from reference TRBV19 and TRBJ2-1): DGGITQSPKYLFRKEGQNVTLSCEQNLNHDAMYWYRQDPGQGLRLIYYSQIVNDFQKGDIAEGYSVSREKKESFPLTVTSAQKNPTAFYLCASSPPGGSYNEQFFGPGTRLTVL.

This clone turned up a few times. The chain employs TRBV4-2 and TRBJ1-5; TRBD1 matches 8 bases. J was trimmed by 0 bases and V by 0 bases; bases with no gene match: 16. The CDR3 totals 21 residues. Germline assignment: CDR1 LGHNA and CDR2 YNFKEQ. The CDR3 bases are TGTGCCAGCAGCCAAGAGGGGGTCGGGACAGGAGGGAAGTATAGCAATCAGCCCCAGCATTTT. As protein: CASSQEGVGTGGKYSNQPQHF.

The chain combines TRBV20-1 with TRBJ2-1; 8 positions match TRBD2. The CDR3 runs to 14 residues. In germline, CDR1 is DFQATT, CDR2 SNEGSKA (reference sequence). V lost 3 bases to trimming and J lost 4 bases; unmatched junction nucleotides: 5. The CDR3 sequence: CSASSGVGYNEQFF. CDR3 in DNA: TGCAGTGCTAGTAGCGGGGTTGGTTACAATGAGCAGTTCTTC.

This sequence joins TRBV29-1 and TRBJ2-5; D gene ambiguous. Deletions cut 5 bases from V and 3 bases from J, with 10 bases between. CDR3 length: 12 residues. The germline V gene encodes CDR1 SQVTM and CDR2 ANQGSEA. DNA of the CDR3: TGCAGCGTTACGCCAGTGGAAGAGACCCAGTACTTC. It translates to CSVTPVEETQYF.

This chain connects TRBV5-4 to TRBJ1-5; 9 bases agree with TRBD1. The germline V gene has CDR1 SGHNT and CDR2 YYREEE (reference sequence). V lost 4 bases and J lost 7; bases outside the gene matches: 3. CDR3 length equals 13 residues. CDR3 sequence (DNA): TGTGCCAGCAGCCGGGACAGGGAACAGCCCCAGCATTTT. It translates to CASSRDREQPQHF. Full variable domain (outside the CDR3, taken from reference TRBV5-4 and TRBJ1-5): ETGVTQSPTHLIKTRGQQVTLRCSSQSGHNTVSWYQQALGQGPQFIFQYYREEENGRGNFPPRFSGLQFPNYSSELNVNALELDDSALYLCASSRDREQPQHFGDGTRLSIL.

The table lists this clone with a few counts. The CDR3 sequence is CASSYRQGVTEAFF. CDR3 in DNA: TGTGCCAGCAGCTATCGGCAGGGGGTCACTGAAGCTTTCTTT. V gene TRBV14 combines with J gene TRBJ1-1, with TRBD1 matching over 7 bases. The V gene's germline CDR1 is SGHDN and CDR2 FVKESK. The CDR3 has 14 residues. V was pared by 5 bases and J by 4 bases, with 7 bases of the junction left unmatched.

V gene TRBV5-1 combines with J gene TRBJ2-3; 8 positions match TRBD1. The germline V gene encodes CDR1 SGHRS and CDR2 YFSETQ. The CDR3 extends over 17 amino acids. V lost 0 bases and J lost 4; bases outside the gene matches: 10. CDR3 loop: CASSLVGRRGLADTQYF. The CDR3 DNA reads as TGCGCCAGCAGCTTGGTGGGACGCAGGGGGCTGGCAGATACGCAGTATTTT.